Listed here are 31 T cell receptor beta chains from one sample, sequenced in a study of OX40 agonist ivuxolimab in advanced cancers. This table comes from immunoSEQ multiplex PCR, and its TCRdb copy is limited to in-frame clones, with some not included. The repertoire holds around 99,000 clones, with around 93% as singletons. Sample: CD4+ or CD8+ T cells sorted from blood, taken in a trial of the OX40 agonist ivuxolimab. Receptors were obtained from an adult with an advanced solid tumor such as melanoma, head and neck, liver or kidney cancer.

The genes are TRBV28 and TRBJ1-1, with 8 nucleotides matching TRBD1. The CDR3 is made up of 15 amino acids. Germline V gene sequence: CDR1 MDHEN, CDR2 SYDVKM. With 5 bases clipped from V and 1 base from J, the junction kept 6 bases outside the gene matches. In DNA, the CDR3 is TGTGCCAGCAGTCACCGGACAGGGTGGAACACTGAAGCTTTCTTT. Amino acid sequence: CASSHRTGWNTEAFF.

The V and J genes are TRBV11-2 and TRBJ2-1; 11 nucleotides line up with TRBD2. This CDR3 region has 16 residues. J was trimmed by 3 bases and V by 6 bases; bases with no gene match: 7. The germline V gene encodes CDR1 SGHAT and CDR2 FQNNGV. CDR3 sequence: CASSFSGRGIYNEQFF. The DNA of the CDR3 is TGTGCCAGCAGTTTTAGCGGGAGGGGGATCTACAATGAGCAGTTCTTC.

The CDR3 bases are TGTGCCAGCAGTTACGCTAGCGGGGGAGACAATGAGCAGTTCTTC. Encoded protein: CASSYASGGDNEQFF. J is TRBJ2-1 and V is TRBV6-5, with 10 bases that match TRBD2. The CDR3 contains 15 residues. Unmatched junction bases numbered 3, after V lost 2 bases and J lost 5 bases. The germline V gene has CDR1 MNHEY and CDR2 SVGAGI.

The J gene is TRBJ1-2, the V gene TRBV5-1; D is ambiguous. Germline assignment: CDR1 SGHRS and CDR2 YFSETQ. The CDR3 spans 14 residues. Trimming shortened V by 2 bases and J by 7 bases, and 15 bases separated the two germline ends. The CDR3 nucleotides read TGCGCCAGCAGCTTTTCTTCCATACCGGGTGGCTACACCTTC. It yields the protein CASSFSSIPGGYTF.

This chain links TRBV28 with TRBJ1-2; TRBD1 matches 7 bases. The CDR3 runs to 14 residues. The V and J ends lost 8 bases and 1 base, in that order; junction bases with no gene match: 7. In germline, CDR1 is MDHEN, CDR2 SYDVKM. CDR3 sequence: CASGRDSRNYGYTF. For the CDR3, the DNA is TGTGCCAGCGGTAGGGACAGTCGTAACTATGGCTACACCTTC.

The chain uses TRBV4-1 and TRBJ2-7; D not resolved. CDR1 and CDR2 from the germline V gene are MGHRA and YSYEKL. The V end was cut by 3 bases, the J end by 4 bases, with 13 bases between. This CDR3 has 14 residues. The CDR3 DNA is TGCGCCAGCAGCCATCAGGAAACGGTTTACGAGCAGTACTTC. Its protein product is CASSHQETVYEQYF.

This chain links TRBV6-1 with TRBJ2-5; D might be TRBD1 or TRBD2, each matching 5 bases. This CDR3 has 13 residues. From germline, CDR1 is MNHNS and CDR2 SASEGT. Deletions cut 2 bases from V and 4 bases from J, with 8 bases between. In DNA form, the CDR3 reads TGTGCCAGCAGTGAATTTGGGGGAGAGACCCAGTACTTC. It codes for CASSEFGGETQYF.

The CDR3 loop is CASSLGLRGRTTDTQYF. CDR3 sequence (DNA): TGTGCCAGCAGCTTGGGGTTGCGGGGGAGAACCACAGATACGCAGTATTTT. The V gene is TRBV7-9, the J gene TRBJ2-3, with 7 nucleotides matching TRBD2. The junction had 11 bases not matched to a gene; V was cut back by 3 bases and J by 2 bases. This CDR3 comprises 17 residues. Germline V gene data show CDR1 as SEHNR and CDR2 as FQNEAQ (reference sequence).

CDR3 region: CASSSSLAGVVTGELFF. CDR3 DNA sequence: TGTGCCAGCAGCTCAAGCCTAGCGGGAGTTGTCACCGGGGAGCTGTTTTTT. The chain has TRBV7-3 and TRBJ2-2, with TRBD2 matching 10 bases. Per germline, CDR1 SGHTA and CDR2 FQGTGA. CDR3 length: 17 residues. Losses at the gene ends were 4 bases for V and 4 bases for J; bases not matched to a gene: 9.

This rearrangement joins TRBV6-6 to TRBJ2-5; 8 bases are a match to TRBD1. The V gene's germline CDR1 is MNHNY and CDR2 SVGAGI (reference sequence). This CDR3 is built from 15 residues. V lost 7 bases and J lost 2; bases outside the gene matches: 9. CDR3 in amino acids: CASTATRTGQETQYF. The CDR3 nucleotides are TGTGCCAGCACAGCGACTAGGACAGGGCAAGAGACCCAGTACTTC.

This clone appeared once. V gene TRBV15 combines with J gene TRBJ2-2; D uncertain. Germline V gene data show CDR1 as LNHNV and CDR2 as YYDKDF (reference sequence). V gave up 5 bases and J gave up 1 base, with 11 bases separating them. The CDR3 sequence is 15 residues long. CDR3: CATSPRLENTGELFF. In DNA form, the CDR3 reads TGTGCCACCAGCCCCCGGCTAGAGAACACCGGGGAGCTGTTTTTT.

The CDR3 loop is CASSLDAANTEAFF. CDR3 sequence (DNA): TGTGCCAGCAGCTTAGATGCAGCGAACACTGAAGCTTTCTTT. V usage is TRBV7-2 and J usage is TRBJ1-1, with D unresolved. V was clipped by 1 base and J by 1 base, with 7 bases between them. CDR3 length: 14 residues. Germline CDR1 SGHTA, CDR2 FQGNSA.

This clone appeared a single time. In nucleotides, the CDR3 is TGTGCCAGCAGCTTTTCGGAGAACACTGAAGCTTTCTTT. This translates into CASSFSENTEAFF. This chain connects TRBV5-4 to TRBJ1-1; D gene ambiguous. Germline-derived CDR1 and CDR2 are SGHNT and YYREEE (reference sequence). The CDR3 has 13 amino acids. The V end lost 2 bases, the J end lost 1 base, and 6 bases lay between the germline ends.

This clone came up once. The chain couples TRBV25-1 to TRBJ1-2, with 8 bases that match TRBD1. The germline V gene encodes CDR1 MGHDK and CDR2 SYGVNS. The CDR3 length is 15 residues. The V gene end was trimmed by 4 bases and the J gene end by 0 bases; junction bases not matched to a gene: 4. The CDR3 region has the DNA TGTGCCAGCAGTGGATCGGACAGGGCTAACTATGGCTACACCTTC. Its translation is CASSGSDRANYGYTF.

CDR3 DNA: TGTGCCTGCGTGTCGGGACAGGGGGCGCATGACATTCAGTACTTC. This gives the protein CACVSGQGAHDIQYF. This sequence joins TRBV30 and TRBJ2-4, with 12 bases that match TRBD1. Germline assignment: CDR1 GTSNPN and CDR2 SVGIG (reference sequence). This CDR3 region has 15 residues. Trimming removed 6 bases from V and 8 bases from J; junction bases left unmatched: 11. Full variable domain (rest looked up from reference TRBV30 and TRBJ2-4): SQTIHQWPATLVQPVGSPLSLECTVEGTSNPNLYWYRQAAGRGLQLLFYSVGIGQISSEVPQNLSASRPQDRQFILSSKKLLLSDSGFYLCACVSGQGAHDIQYFGAGTRLSVL.

The rearrangement links TRBV19 to TRBJ1-1; D ambiguous. The V gene lost 0 bases and the J gene lost 0 bases, with 11 bases spanning the gap. From germline, CDR1 is LNHDA and CDR2 SQIVND (reference sequence). CDR3 length: 16 residues. CDR3 sequence reads: CASSIEGGRLNTEAFF. In DNA, the CDR3 is TGTGCCAGTAGTATAGAAGGCGGCCGGCTGAACACTGAAGCTTTCTTT. Full variable domain (outside the CDR3, taken from reference TRBV19 and TRBJ1-1): DGGITQSPKYLFRKEGQNVTLSCEQNLNHDAMYWYRQDPGQGLRLIYYSQIVNDFQKGDIAEGYSVSREKKESFPLTVTSAQKNPTAFYLCASSIEGGRLNTEAFFGQGTRLTVV.

The chain joins TRBV5-1 to TRBJ1-1, with D possibly being TRBD1 (5 bases). CDR1 is SGHRS, CDR2 YFSETQ, per germline. The V gene lost 0 bases and the J gene lost 6 bases, with 12 bases spanning the gap. This CDR3 is 14 amino acids long. The CDR3 is CASSLEGDEPEAFF. In DNA form, the CDR3 reads TGCGCCAGCAGCTTGGAAGGGGACGAGCCTGAAGCTTTCTTT.

The V and J genes are TRBV6-4 and TRBJ2-2, with D maybe TRBD2 (6 bases). Germline lookup yields CDR1 MRHNA and CDR2 SNTAGT. This CDR3 region has 15 residues. The V end was cut by 2 bases, the J end by 4 bases, with 11 bases between. The CDR3 here is CASSDVLAGTGELFF. The CDR3 bases are TGTGCCAGCAGTGACGTACTAGCTGGCACCGGGGAGCTGTTTTTT.

The chain carries TRBV19 and TRBJ1-2, with 7 bases lining up with TRBD1. V lost 8 bases and J lost 2; bases outside the gene matches: 11. There are 15 residues in the CDR3. CDR1 LNHDA and CDR2 SQIVND come from the germline V gene (reference sequence). CDR3 coding DNA: TGTGCCAGTTTCGAACCAGGGGGTGCAAACTATGGCTACACCTTC. It specifies CASFEPGGANYGYTF.

This CDR3 reads CASSSIGGRWLGANVLTF. CDR3 DNA sequence: TGTGCCAGCAGTTCCATCGGGGGGAGGTGGCTTGGGGCCAACGTCCTGACTTTC. The chain carries TRBV28 and TRBJ2-6, with 7 nucleotides matching TRBD2. The CDR3 covers 18 residues. Looked up from germline, CDR1 is MDHEN and CDR2 is SYDVKM. The ends lost 4 bases at V and 3 bases at J; junction bases unmatched: 12.

Comment on this clone: Relative to the germline gene, one junction end is altered; a read error may explain this. J is TRBJ2-3 and V is TRBV30; TRBD2 agrees at 11 bases. CDR3 length: 15 amino acids. Germline-derived CDR1 and CDR2 are GTSNPN and SVGIG (reference sequence). In nucleotides, the CDR3 is TGTGCCGGGAGACTAGCGGGGACTAGCACAGATACGCAGTATTTT. Encoded protein: CAGRLAGTSTDTQYF. The entire variable domain, with the rest obtained from reference TRBV30 and TRBJ2-3, is as follows: SQTIHQWPATLVQPVGSPLSLECTVEGTSNPNLYWYRQAAGRGLQLLFYSVGIGQISSEVPQNLSASRPQDRQFILSSKKLLLSDSGFYLCAGRLAGTSTDTQYFGPGTRLTVL.

The V call is TRBV19, the J call TRBJ2-3; D is ambiguous. V lost 2 bases, J lost 1 base, and 19 bases lay in between. The CDR3 loop spans 18 amino acids. CDR1 is LNHDA and CDR2 is SQIVND in the germline V gene (reference sequence). The CDR3 DNA follows: TGTGCCAGTAGTATAAGGGCCGGCCCTCTCTCCCGCACAGATACGCAGTATTTT. It yields the protein CASSIRAGPLSRTDTQYF.

The V gene is TRBV7-2, the J gene TRBJ2-1; 10 bases match TRBD2. The CDR3 sequence is 21 residues long. Trimming cost V 0 bases and J 0 bases; bases outside gene matches: 14. Looked up from germline, CDR1 is SGHTA and CDR2 is FQGNSA. The CDR3 DNA is TGTGCCAGCAGCTTAGCTAGGAGGGCTAGCGGGAGACGAACCTCCTACAATGAGCAGTTCTTC. Its protein is CASSLARRASGRRTSYNEQFF. The entire variable domain, with the rest obtained from reference TRBV7-2 and TRBJ2-1, is as follows: GAGVSQSPSNKVTEKGKDVELRCDPISGHTALYWYRQSLGQGLEFLIYFQGNSAPDKSGLPSDRFSAERTGGSVSTLTIQRTQQEDSAVYLCASSLARRASGRRTSYNEQFFGPGTRLTVL.

The chain uses TRBV18 and TRBJ1-1; a weak D match, TRBD1 (5 bases). Germline V gene lookup returns CDR1 KGHSH and CDR2 LQKENI. The V and J ends lost 3 bases and 3 bases respectively, with 14 bases between them. The CDR3 loop spans 15 amino acids. The CDR3 loop is CASSPRGHRDTEAFF. For the CDR3, the DNA is TGTGCCAGCTCACCTCGGGGCCATAGGGACACTGAAGCTTTCTTT.

The chain has TRBV4-3 and TRBJ1-1; no clear D. V shed 3 bases and J shed 1 base, with 6 bases lying between them. CDR1 and CDR2 from the germline V gene are LGHNA and YSLEER. This CDR3 spans 13 amino acids. Here the CDR3 DNA reads TGCGCCAGCAGCCATTCACCGAACACTGAAGCTTTCTTT. Amino acids: CASSHSPNTEAFF.

This chain connects TRBV4-3 to TRBJ1-2, with D possibly matching TRBD1 (5 bases). Per the germline V gene, CDR1 is LGHNA and CDR2 is YSLEER. The CDR3 spans 14 residues. With 0 bases removed from V and 6 bases from J, the gap between germline ends came to 11 bases. The CDR3 DNA reads as TGCGCCAGCAGCCAAGATAATCGGGGCGATGGCTACACCTTC. Its protein is CASSQDNRGDGYTF.

As concerns this clone: At one end the junction does not follow the germline gene, possibly because of a read error. This sequence joins TRBV7-7 and TRBJ2-5, with D tentatively TRBD2 (6 bases). This CDR3 is built from 16 residues. The germline CDR1 and CDR2 sequences are SSHAT and FNYEAQ (reference sequence). This CDR3 reads CASSFSGAGYQETQYF. In DNA, the CDR3 is TGTGCTAGCAGCTTCTCTGGGGCGGGGTACCAAGAGACCCAGTACTTC.

The chain joins TRBV7-9 to TRBJ1-2; 9 bases fit TRBD1. CDR1 SEHNR and CDR2 FQNEAQ come from the germline V gene (reference sequence). With V trimmed by 1 base and J by 8 bases, 11 bases remained unmatched. This CDR3 spans 16 amino acids. This CDR3 is CASSLVQGARPHGYTF. The CDR3 DNA follows: TGTGCCAGCAGCTTAGTACAGGGGGCGCGTCCTCACGGCTACACCTTC.

The CDR3 DNA is TGTGCCAGCAGTTTACTAATGGGGGTTAACACTGAAGCTTTCTTT. Protein: CASSLLMGVNTEAFF. This chain connects TRBV28 to TRBJ1-1, with D tentatively TRBD1 (5 bases). The CDR3 is 15 amino acids. The germline V gene encodes CDR1 MDHEN and CDR2 SYDVKM. Trimming removed 2 bases at V and 2 bases at J, with 12 bases between.

V gene TRBV7-8 combines with J gene TRBJ2-1, with 7 bases aligning to TRBD2. This CDR3 has 16 amino acids. The V and J ends lost 0 bases and 4 bases, in that order; junction bases with no gene match: 6. In germline, CDR1 is SGHVS, CDR2 FQNEAQ. DNA of the CDR3: TGTGCCAGCAGCTTAGCGATTGGCGGGGGATACAATGAGCAGTTCTTC. Its translation is CASSLAIGGGYNEQFF.

V gene TRBV19 combines with J gene TRBJ2-1, with 7 nucleotides matching TRBD2. Looked up from germline, CDR1 is LNHDA and CDR2 is SQIVND (reference sequence). CDR3 length equals 16 residues. Trimming removed 5 bases from V and 0 bases from J; junction bases left unmatched: 7. The CDR3 bases are TGTGCCAGTAGTCGTTCTAGCGGAGGCTCCTACAATGAGCAGTTCTTC. It codes for CASSRSSGGSYNEQFF.